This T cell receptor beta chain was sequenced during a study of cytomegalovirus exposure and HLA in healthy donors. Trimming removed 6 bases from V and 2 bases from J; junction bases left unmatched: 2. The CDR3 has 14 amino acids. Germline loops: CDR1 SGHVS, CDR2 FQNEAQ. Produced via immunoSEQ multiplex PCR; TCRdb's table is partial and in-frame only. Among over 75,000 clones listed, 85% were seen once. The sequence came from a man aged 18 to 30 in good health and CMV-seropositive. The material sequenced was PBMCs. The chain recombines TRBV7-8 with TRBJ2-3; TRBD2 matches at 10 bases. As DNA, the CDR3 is TGTGCCAGCAGTCTAGCGGGAGACACAGATACGCAGTATTTT. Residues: CASSLAGDTDTQYF.